This is a list of T cell receptor beta chains from one sample in a study of blood T cell repertoires in COVID-19. Produced via immunoSEQ multiplex PCR; TCRdb's table is partial and in-frame only. Seen here are 100,000 or so clones, approximately 89% observed once, and the top ten hold just under 20%. Source material: peripheral blood. These receptor sequences come from a human donor in a cohort sampled during active COVID-19. The CDR3 runs from the conserved cysteine through the conserved F or W. A D gene is named only where the DNA matches it firmly. Clone size is not always given. Where it is, it says once, few, many or a class for expanded clones.

abundance	v_gene	j_gene	d_gene	CDR3nt	CDR3aa
.	TRBV9	TRBJ2-2	TRBD1	TGTGCCAGCACCTTCGGACAGGGTGCCGGGGAGCTGTTTTTT	CASTFGQGAGELFF
few	TRBV12-3/TRBV12-4	TRBJ2-1	.	TGTGCCAGCAGTTTACCGCGGAGCAATGAGCAGTTCTTC	CASSLPRSNEQFF
.	TRBV10-3	TRBJ1-2	.	TGTGCCATCAGTGAGTCCAGTAGTCATACAGAAGGCTACACCTTC	CAISESSSHTEGYTF
once	TRBV7-8	TRBJ2-1	TRBD1	TGTGCCAGCAGCTCGTACAGGGGCCGCTACAATGAGCAGTTCTTC	CASSSYRGRYNEQFF
few	TRBV5-6	TRBJ2-7	.	TGTGCCAGCAGCCCTGACAGGACCCACGAGCAGTACTTC	CASSPDRTHEQYF
once	TRBV4-1	TRBJ1-6	.	TGCGCCAGCAGCCAAGAGACAGCGAGGTCCTATAATTCACCCCTCCACTTT	CASSQETARSYNSPLHF
.	TRBV11-2	TRBJ2-1	TRBD1	TGTGCCAGCGTAAGACAGGGGGCGCGAGTCAATGAGCAGTTCTTC	CASVRQGARVNEQFF
.	TRBV6-5	TRBJ1-5	.	TGTGCCAGCAGTAGGGGGAACAATCAGCCCCAGCATTTT	CASSRGNNQPQHF
once	TRBV5-4	TRBJ1-2	TRBD1	TGTGCCAGCAGTTGGGACAGGGGTGCGAACTATGGCTACACCTTC	CASSWDRGANYGYTF
.	TRBV5-1	TRBJ2-7	.	TGCGCCAGCAGCTTGGGAGAGGGGGACTCCTACGAGCAGTACTTC	CASSLGEGDSYEQYF
.	TRBV5-6	TRBJ2-7	TRBD2	TGTGCCAGCAGCCGGGCGGGGGAGCCTTACTACGAGCAGTACTTC	CASSRAGEPYYEQYF
.	TRBV5-1	TRBJ2-7	TRBD1	TGCGCCAGCCGACAGGGGGATCAGGGCGAGCAGTACTTC	CASRQGDQGEQYF
.	TRBV7-2	TRBJ2-6	TRBD2	TGTGCCAGCAGCTCGAACAGACTAGCGGGATCTGGGGCCAACGTCCTGACTTTC	CASSSNRLAGSGANVLTF
.	TRBV4-2	TRBJ1-6	.	TGTGCCAGCAGCCAGCCGGGAGTGGGGAATTCACCCCTCCACTTT	CASSQPGVGNSPLHF
.	TRBV21-1	TRBJ1-3	.	TGTGCCAGCAGCAAAGTGGGCCAGGCCAACTCTGGAAACACCATATATTTT	CASSKVGQANSGNTIYF
.	TRBV4-3	TRBJ2-7	.	TGCGCCAGCAGCCAAGGGACTAACTCCTACGAGCAGTACTTC	CASSQGTNSYEQYF
.	TRBV28	TRBJ2-2	.	TGTGCCAGCAGTTTATGGTTCGCGACGGGAGAAGCATCGAACACCGGGGAGCTGTTTTTT	CASSLWFATGEASNTGELFF
.	TRBV6-2/TRBV6-3	TRBJ2-1	.	TGTGCCAGCAGTACGCGGGTAGTTCTGATGAATGAGCAGTTCTTC	CASSTRVVLMNEQFF
.	TRBV23-1	TRBJ2-3	TRBD2	TGCGCCAGCAGTCCCCCGGGACTATCGGAACCCACAGATACGCAGTATTTT	CASSPPGLSEPTDTQYF
.	TRBV19	TRBJ1-1	TRBD1	TGTGCCAGTAGGGGAGTAGGGGGCCTCCTTGATGCTGAAGCTTTCTTT	CASRGVGGLLDAEAFF
few	TRBV5-1	TRBJ1-5	TRBD1	TGCGCCAGCAGCGGGGGACAGGGTCAGCCCCAGCATTTT	CASSGGQGQPQHF
.	TRBV7-6	TRBJ2-3	TRBD2	TGTGCCAGCAGCCCCGGACTAGCGGGAGATCTAGATACGCAGTATTTT	CASSPGLAGDLDTQYF
.	TRBV11-2	TRBJ1-2	.	TGTGCCAGCAGCCTCGAGGGATGGGGCTACACCTTC	CASSLEGWGYTF
.	TRBV6-4	TRBJ2-2	.	TGTGCCAGCAGTGATCAATTAGCGGAAAACACCGGGGAGCTGTTTTTT	CASSDQLAENTGELFF